This T cell receptor (beta chain) appears in the sequencing data of a study of cytomegalovirus exposure and HLA in healthy donors. Study observations and caveats: Most TCR sequences were seen very rarely across donors, but some public TCRs occurred in many. Trimming of TCR beta V- and J-genes showed a link, identified in a later analysis, to a missense DCLRE1C variant.

To note about this clone: Its antigen is unknown.

Germline CDR1 GTSNPN, CDR2 SVGIG (reference sequence). V was clipped by 3 bases and J by 7 bases; unmatched bases: 8. CDR3 length: 13 residues. Donors consisted of healthy bone marrow donors. Researchers ran the PCR with 60 Vbeta and 13 Jbeta primers. Using immunoSEQ multiplex PCR, the repertoire was profiled, and TCRdb retains in-frame clones only, with some absent. The sample includes about 200,000 clones, roughly 87% of them seen just once. Material for sequencing was PBMCs. V and J are TRBV30 and TRBJ2-7; 8 positions agree with TRBD1. This TCR derives from a boy aged 2 to 10 in good health and CMV-seronegative. The CDR3 sequence: CAWRETGAGEQYF. The CDR3 nucleotides are TGTGCCTGGAGGGAGACAGGGGCTGGTGAGCAGTACTTC.